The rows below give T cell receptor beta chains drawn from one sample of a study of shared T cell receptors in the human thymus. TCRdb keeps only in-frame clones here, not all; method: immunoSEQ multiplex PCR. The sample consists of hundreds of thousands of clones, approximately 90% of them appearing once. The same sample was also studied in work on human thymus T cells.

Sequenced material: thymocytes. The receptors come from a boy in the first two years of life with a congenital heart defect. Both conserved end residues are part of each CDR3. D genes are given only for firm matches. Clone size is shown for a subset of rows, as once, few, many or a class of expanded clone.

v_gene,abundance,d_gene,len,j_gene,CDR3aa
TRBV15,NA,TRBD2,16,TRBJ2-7,CATSRVERGPSYEQYF
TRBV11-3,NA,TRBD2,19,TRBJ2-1,CASSLAPRGVAGAYNEQFF
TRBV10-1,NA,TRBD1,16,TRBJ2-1,CASSESRTGDNNEQFF
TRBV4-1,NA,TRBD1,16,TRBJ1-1,CASSQRQGRMNTEAFF
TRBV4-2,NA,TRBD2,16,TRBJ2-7,CASSQDRFLAVYEQYF
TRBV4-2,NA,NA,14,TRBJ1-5,CASSQESTNQPQHF
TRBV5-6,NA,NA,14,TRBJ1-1,CASSPDLGDTEAFF
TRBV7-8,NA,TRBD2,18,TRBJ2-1,CASSLVEPSGSDGNEQFF
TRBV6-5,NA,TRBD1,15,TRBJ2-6,CASRPGTERANVLTF
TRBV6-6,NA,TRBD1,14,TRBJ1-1,CASSSGGRNTEAFF
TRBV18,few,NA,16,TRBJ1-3,CASSPPQSGSGNTIYF
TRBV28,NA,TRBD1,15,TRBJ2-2,CASRPGQGATGELFF
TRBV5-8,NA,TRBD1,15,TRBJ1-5,CASSLDRGENQPQHF
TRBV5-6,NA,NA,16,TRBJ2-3,CASSFLATVASDTQYF
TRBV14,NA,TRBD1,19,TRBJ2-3,CASSQQGGQTKTSTDTQYF
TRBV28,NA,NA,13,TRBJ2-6,CASTSTGGNVLTF
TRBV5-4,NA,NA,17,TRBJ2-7,CASSPDRLGLSSYEQYF
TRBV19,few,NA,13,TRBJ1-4,CASSALNNEKLFF
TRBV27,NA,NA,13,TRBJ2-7,CATRYRESYEQYF
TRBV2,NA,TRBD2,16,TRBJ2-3,CASTRGTSGSTDTQYF
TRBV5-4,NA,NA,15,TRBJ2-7,CASSRDVPSSYEQYF
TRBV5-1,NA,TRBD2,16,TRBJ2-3,CASAQDTSGRTDTQYF
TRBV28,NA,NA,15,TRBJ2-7,CASSLLQGISYEQYF
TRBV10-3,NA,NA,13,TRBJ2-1,CAIKKRYYNEQFF